The following is a T cell receptor beta chain sequence with its context. It has no known antigen specificity. No qualities accompany the bases; no much larger clone lies one base away. The sample comes from a study of PD-L1 blockade in urothelial cancer (dated by TCRdb to about 2017). As for the study more broadly: All patients started therapy at some point between 2014 and 2016 and received atezolizumab 1,200 mg intravenously every 3 weeks. About 85% of the roughly 29 patients were identified as males with urothelial cancer of bladder origin, and a prior smoking history was reported by 18 of 29 patients. An ECOG performance status of 0 or 1 was recorded for the patients, and 0 to 3 prior chemotherapy regimens had been received by the patients. Blood samples were analyzed at two time points: 3 weeks after treatment start (second dose) and 6 weeks after treatment start. Blood samples yielded a median of approximately 150,000 T cells and tens of thousands of unique TCRs, with median clonality approximately 0.08. The study was an exploratory multi-omic analysis of somatic, immune and clinical correlates of response to PD-L1 blockade with atezolizumab in urothelial cancer. Pretreatment tumor samples, along with matched peripheral blood collected serially before and after atezolizumab treatment, underwent TCR sequencing. Durable clinical benefit was defined as a progression-free survival longer than 6 months, and TCR features were additionally tested against progression-free survival and overall survival. In the same patients, whole exome sequencing and RNA sequencing of pretreatment tumors were performed in addition to TCR sequencing. Durable clinical benefit was achieved by nine patients and was not achieved by 20 patients. Some 30 patients had pretreatment blood TCR-seq, around 24 had at least one posttreatment blood collection, and around 24 had tumor TCR-seq. General conclusions and limits of the study: Because the sample size was small (n of about 29) and many exploratory analyses were performed, the results are intended to be hypothesis-generating. A pretreatment peripheral blood TCR clonality below the median was linked to improved progression-free and overall survival. Among patients with durable benefit, tumor-associated TCR clones showed greater expansion in peripheral blood 3 weeks after treatment started (n = 22, p = 0.022).

Each PCR received spiked-in synthetic TCR analog templates so that absolute template abundance could be estimated from read counts. TCRbeta CDR3 regions were amplified from genomic DNA with bias-controlled V and J gene primers using the immunoSEQ assay. Rearranged TCRbeta segments were sequenced at approximately 20X coverage. Regarding the original processing steps: Clustering was used to correct sequencing errors, and CDR3s were annotated against IMGT so that V, D and J genes could be assigned. Downstream analyses used only productive TCRbeta rearrangements and left out out-of-frame or stop-codon sequences. Clonality was calculated as one minus the Shannon entropy normalized by the log of the number of unique productive sequences. Fisher's exact test with Benjamini-Hochberg correction, using a cutoff of adjusted p below 0.01, was how clones that differed between time points or between blood and tumor were identified. In TCRdb, the immuneACCESS table is reduced to in-frame sequences with V and J assigned. These tables do not hold every clone; where another copy was compared, an unresolved V gene accounts for under half, and the others remain unexplained. D and trimming were read from the DNA, whereas the V and J calls and clone size are those reported in that table. This sample is represented by almost 90,000 clones; roughly 89% of them were singletons. Roughly 2% of the sample is held by the ten biggest clonotypes.

The sample's time point, from its label and the paper: pretreatment peripheral blood. A total of some 30 patients with locally advanced or metastatic urothelial carcinoma, treated at Memorial Sloan Kettering on a trial protocol, made up the cohort. Peripheral blood mononuclear cells were collected pretreatment and during treatment, with between 1 and 8 total time points per patient. The Qiagen DNeasy Blood extraction kit was used to purify genomic DNA from total PBMCs and tumor samples. PBMCs were collected pretreatment and during treatment, and were isolated and stored as previously described. The CDR3 runs 15 amino acids, cysteine and phenylalanine included. Only the CDR3 portion is preserved as DNA: 45 bases, with reading frame beginning at the first base. V ends up 2 bases short and J 7 bases short, with an unmatched junction base count of 4. The germline V gene gives CDR1 as SGHAT and CDR2 as FQNNGV.

The sequenced sample was PBMCs, obtained around atezolizumab (anti-PD-L1) treatment. This TCR derives from a man aged 60 to 75 with urothelial cancer. Here the chain combines TRBV11-2 and TRBJ2-2, with 10 central nucleotides matching TRBD2. The CDR3 amino acid sequence is: CASSLLLAGNGELFF. The nucleotide sequence reads as follows: TGTGCCAGCAGCTTATTACTAGCGGGAAACGGGGAGCTGTTTTTT.